This T cell receptor (beta chain) was sequenced in a study of post-analysis software for immune sequencing data. Broader study findings: In patients, TRBV5-6, TRBV5-1 and TRBV20-1 belonged to five or six TRBV segments found more frequently than in controls. Controls showed significantly higher normalized Chao1 diversity than did multiple sclerosis patients.

V shed 6 bases, J shed 5 bases, and the junction held 5 bases outside the gene matches. The CDR3 loop spans 12 amino acids. The germline V gene has CDR1 SQVTM and CDR2 ANQGSEA. Tagging with unique molecular identifiers was a feature of the TCR beta cDNA libraries. TCRdb fed the PCR reads into MiXCR, producing one record per CDR3 protein. This sample has about 680,000 distinct CDR3 sequences, with approximately 59% found just once. About this clonotype itself: The antigen is unknown.

This chain connects TRBV29-1 to TRBJ2-3; 7 nucleotides match TRBD1. Sequenced material: blood. The source is a girl aged 2-10 years with multiple sclerosis. CDR3 coding DNA: TGCAGCGTCCCTCCAGGGGGAGATACGCAGTATTTT. The encoded protein is CSVPPGGDTQYF.